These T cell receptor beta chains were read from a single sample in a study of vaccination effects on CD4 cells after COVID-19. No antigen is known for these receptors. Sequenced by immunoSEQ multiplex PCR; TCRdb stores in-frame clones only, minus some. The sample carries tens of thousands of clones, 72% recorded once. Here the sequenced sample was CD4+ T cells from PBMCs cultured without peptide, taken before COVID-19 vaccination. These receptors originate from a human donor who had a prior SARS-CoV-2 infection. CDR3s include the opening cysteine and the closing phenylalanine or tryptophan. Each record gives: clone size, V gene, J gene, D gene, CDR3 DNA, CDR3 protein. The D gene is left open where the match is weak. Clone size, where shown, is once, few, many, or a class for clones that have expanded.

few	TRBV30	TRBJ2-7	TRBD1	TGTGCCTGGACCCCGGACAGGCACCGCGAGCAGTACTTC	CAWTPDRHREQYF
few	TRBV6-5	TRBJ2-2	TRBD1	TGTGCCAGCAGCCCATCGGACAGGTGGATCGGGGAGCTGTTTTTT	CASSPSDRWIGELFF
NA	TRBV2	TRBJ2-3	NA	TGTGCCAGCAGCCGCACCACCCGCACAGATACGCAGTATTTT	CASSRTTRTDTQYF
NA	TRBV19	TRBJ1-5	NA	TGTGCCAGTAGTATAGGCCGGGGAAATCAGCCCCAGCATTTT	CASSIGRGNQPQHF
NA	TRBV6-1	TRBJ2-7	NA	TGTGCCAGCAGTGAACTCGGCCTCTCCTCCTACGAGCAGTACTTC	CASSELGLSSYEQYF
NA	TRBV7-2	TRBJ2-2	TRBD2	TGTGCCAGCAGACCCCCGGGACTAGCGGGCACCGGGGAGCTGTTTTTT	CASRPPGLAGTGELFF
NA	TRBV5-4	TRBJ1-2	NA	TGTGCCAGCAGCGGGACGGTTTTGGGTGGCTACACCTTC	CASSGTVLGGYTF
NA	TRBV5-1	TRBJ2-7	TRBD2	TGCGCCAGCAGCTTGGCCGCTAGCGGGGGCCTTTCCTACGAGCAGTACTTC	CASSLAASGGLSYEQYF
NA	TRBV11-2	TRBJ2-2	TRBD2	TGTGCCAGCAGCCCCGGGGGGACCCTATTGGACGGGGAGCTGTTTTTT	CASSPGGTLLDGELFF
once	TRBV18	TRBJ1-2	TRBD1	TGTGCCACCGCCACGGGACAGATTACTAACTATGGCTACACCTTC	CATATGQITNYGYTF
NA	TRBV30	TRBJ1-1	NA	TGTGCCTGGGACAGGCCGAACACTGAAGCTTTCTTT	CAWDRPNTEAFF